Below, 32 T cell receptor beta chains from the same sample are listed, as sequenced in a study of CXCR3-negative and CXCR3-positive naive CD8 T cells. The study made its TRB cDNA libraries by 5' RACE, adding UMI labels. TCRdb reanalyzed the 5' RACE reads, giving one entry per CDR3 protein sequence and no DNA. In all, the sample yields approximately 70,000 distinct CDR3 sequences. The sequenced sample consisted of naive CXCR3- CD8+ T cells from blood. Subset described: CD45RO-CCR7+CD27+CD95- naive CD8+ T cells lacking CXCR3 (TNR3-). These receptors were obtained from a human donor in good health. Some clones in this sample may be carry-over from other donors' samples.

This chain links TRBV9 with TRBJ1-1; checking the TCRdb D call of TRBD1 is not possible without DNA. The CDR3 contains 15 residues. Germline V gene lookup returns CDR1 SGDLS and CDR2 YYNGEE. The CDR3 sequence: CASSVGRGSNTEAFF.

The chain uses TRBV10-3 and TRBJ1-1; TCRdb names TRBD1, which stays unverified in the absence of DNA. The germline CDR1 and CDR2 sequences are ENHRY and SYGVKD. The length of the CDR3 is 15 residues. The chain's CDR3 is CAIGPGTQTPGGAFF.

This CDR3 reads CASSYGVSTEAFF. The rearrangement uses TRBV6-5 and TRBJ1-1. Germline V lookup: CDR1 MNHEY, CDR2 SVGAGI. The CDR3 loop spans 13 amino acids.

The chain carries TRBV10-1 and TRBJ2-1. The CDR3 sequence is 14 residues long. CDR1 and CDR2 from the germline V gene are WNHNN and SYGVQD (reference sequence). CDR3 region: CASSEKTRMGEQFF.

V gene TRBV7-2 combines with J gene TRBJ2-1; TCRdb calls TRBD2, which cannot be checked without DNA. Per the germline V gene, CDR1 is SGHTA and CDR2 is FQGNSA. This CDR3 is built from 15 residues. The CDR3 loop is CASSLADYSPNEQFF.

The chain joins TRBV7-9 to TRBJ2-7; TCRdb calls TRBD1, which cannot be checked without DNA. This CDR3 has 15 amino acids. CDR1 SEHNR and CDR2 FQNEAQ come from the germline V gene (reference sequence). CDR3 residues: CASSPTGTFSYEQYF.

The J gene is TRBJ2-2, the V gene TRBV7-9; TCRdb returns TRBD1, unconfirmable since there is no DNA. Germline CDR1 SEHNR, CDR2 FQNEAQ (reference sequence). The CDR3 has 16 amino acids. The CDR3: CASSAPGTGNTGELFF.

CDR3: CASSEGRNTEAFF. The rearrangement links TRBV10-1 to TRBJ1-1. The CDR3 spans 13 residues. The germline V gene has CDR1 WNHNN and CDR2 SYGVQD (reference sequence).

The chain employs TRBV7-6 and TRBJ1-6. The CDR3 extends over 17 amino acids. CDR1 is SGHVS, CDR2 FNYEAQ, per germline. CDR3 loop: CASSPQWGDKLNSPLHF.

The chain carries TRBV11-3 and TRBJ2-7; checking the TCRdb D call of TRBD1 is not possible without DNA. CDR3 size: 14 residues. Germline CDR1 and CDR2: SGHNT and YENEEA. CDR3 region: CASSLRSGAREQYF.

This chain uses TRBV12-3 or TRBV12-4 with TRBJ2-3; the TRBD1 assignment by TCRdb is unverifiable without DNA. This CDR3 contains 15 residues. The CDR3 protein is CASSSRGTAENTQYF.

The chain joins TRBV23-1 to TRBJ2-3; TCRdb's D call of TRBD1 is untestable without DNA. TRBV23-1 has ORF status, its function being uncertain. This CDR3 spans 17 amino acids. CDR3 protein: CASSQLPGWGGTDTQYF.

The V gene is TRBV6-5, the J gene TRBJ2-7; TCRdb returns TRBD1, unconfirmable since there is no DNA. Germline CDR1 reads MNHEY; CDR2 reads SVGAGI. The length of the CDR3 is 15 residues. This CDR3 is CASSDSRGQSYEQYF.

CDR3 region: CASSQEFRDLNTEAFF. The V gene is TRBV4-2, the J gene TRBJ1-1; the TCRdb D gene call, TRBD1, has no DNA to confirm it. Germline-derived CDR1 and CDR2 are LGHNA and YNFKEQ. The CDR3 loop spans 16 amino acids.

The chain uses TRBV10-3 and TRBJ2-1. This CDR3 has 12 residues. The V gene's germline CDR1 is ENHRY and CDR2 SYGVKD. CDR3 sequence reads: CAISEVNEEQFF.

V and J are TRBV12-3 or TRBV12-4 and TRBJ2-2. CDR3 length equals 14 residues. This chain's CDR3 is CASSFERYTGELFF.

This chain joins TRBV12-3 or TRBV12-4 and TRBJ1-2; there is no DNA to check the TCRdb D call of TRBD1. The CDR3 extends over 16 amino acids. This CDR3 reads CASSLALRGLDYGYTF.

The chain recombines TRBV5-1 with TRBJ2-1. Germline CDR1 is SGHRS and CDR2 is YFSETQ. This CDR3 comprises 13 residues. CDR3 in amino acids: CASSLWSGNEQFF.

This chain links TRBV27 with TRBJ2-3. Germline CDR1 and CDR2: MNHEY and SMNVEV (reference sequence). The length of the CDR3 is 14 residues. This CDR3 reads CASSLSVTTDTQYF.

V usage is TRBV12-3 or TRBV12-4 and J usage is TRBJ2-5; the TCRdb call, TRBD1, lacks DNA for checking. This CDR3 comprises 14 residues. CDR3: CASSRDGFQETQYF.

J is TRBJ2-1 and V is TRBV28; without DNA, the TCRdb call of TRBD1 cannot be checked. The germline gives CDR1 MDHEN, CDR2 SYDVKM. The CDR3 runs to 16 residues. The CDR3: CASKGYPGGGHNEQFF. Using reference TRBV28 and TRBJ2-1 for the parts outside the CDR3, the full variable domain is DVKVTQSSRYLVKRTGEKVFLECVQDMDHENMFWYRQDPGLGLRLIYFSYDVKMKEKGDIPEGYSVSREKKERFSLILESASTNQTSMYLCASKGYPGGGHNEQFFGPGTRLTVL.

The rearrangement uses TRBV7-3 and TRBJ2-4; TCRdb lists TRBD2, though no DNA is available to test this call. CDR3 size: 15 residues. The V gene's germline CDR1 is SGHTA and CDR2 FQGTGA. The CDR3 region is CASSLTAGGQNIQYF.

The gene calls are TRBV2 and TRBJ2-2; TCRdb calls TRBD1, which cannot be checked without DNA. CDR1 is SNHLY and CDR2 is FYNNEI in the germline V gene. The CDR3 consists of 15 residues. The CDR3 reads CASSDTGGVTGELFF. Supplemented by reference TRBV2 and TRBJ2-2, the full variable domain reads EPEVTQTPSHQVTQMGQEVILRCVPISNHLYFYWYRQILGQKVEFLVSFYNNEISEKSEIFDDQFSVERPDGSNFTLKIRSTKLEDSAMYFCASSDTGGVTGELFFGEGSRLTVL.

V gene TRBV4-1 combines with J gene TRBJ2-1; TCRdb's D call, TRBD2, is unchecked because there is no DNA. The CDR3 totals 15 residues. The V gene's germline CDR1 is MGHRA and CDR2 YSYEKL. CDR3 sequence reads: CASSHASGGANEQFF.

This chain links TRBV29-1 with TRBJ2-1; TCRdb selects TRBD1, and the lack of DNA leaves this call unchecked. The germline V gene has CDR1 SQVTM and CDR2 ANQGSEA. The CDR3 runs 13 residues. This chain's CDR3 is CSVADLGGYEQFF.

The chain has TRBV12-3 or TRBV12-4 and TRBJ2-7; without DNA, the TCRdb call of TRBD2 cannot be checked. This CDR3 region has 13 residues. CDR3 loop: CASSLSAGYEQYF.

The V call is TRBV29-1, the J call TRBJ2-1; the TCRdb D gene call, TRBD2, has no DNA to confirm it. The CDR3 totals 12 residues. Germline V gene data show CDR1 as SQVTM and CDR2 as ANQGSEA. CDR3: CSVRGREGTQFF.

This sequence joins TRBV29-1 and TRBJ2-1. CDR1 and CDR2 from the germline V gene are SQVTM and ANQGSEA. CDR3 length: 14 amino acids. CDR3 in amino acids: CSVDVWLTQETQYF.

The CDR3 here is CASTLGGTANSPLHF. The chain carries TRBV6-5 and TRBJ1-6; no DNA is available, so the TRBD1 call from TCRdb remains unchecked. This CDR3 has 15 amino acids. The germline V gene has CDR1 MNHEY and CDR2 SVGAGI.

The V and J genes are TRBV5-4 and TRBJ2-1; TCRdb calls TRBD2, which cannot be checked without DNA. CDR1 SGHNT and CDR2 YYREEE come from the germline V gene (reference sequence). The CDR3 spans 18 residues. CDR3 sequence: CASSYYLGLAGGDNEQFF.

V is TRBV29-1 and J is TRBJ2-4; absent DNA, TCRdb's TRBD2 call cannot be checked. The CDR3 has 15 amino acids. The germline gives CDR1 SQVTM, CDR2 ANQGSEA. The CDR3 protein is CSVEGEDGPEVIQYF.

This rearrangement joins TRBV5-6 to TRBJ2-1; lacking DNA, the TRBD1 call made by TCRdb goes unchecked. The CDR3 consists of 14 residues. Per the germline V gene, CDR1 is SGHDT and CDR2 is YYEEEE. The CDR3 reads CASSFWGQHNEQFF.